What follows are 32 T cell receptor beta chains derived from one specimen sequenced in a study of CD8+ T cells in alopecia areata. Extracted RNA was reverse transcribed into cDNA, the sequencing template. The protocol was immunoSEQ multiplex PCR, while the TCRdb copy is restricted to in-frame clones and leaves out a portion. This table has fewer than 200,000 clones, less than 80% appearing once. The sequences come from CD8+ T cells sorted from blood, collected at week 0. The receptors come from a human donor with alopecia areata.

This clone was seen more than once but under ten times. This chain links TRBV4-1 with TRBJ1-1; 8 bases map to TRBD1. J was trimmed by 1 base and V by 0 bases; bases with no gene match: 4. Per germline, CDR1 MGHRA and CDR2 YSYEKL. This CDR3 is built from 16 residues. In nucleotides, the CDR3 is TGCGCCAGCAGCCAAGATCTGGACAGGGAGAACACTGAAGCTTTCTTT. Translated: CASSQDLDRENTEAFF.

This sequence joins TRBV7-9 and TRBJ2-2; D is perhaps TRBD1 (5 bases). The CDR3 has 18 residues. The germline V gene has CDR1 SEHNR and CDR2 FQNEAQ (reference sequence). Trimming left V 4 bases short and J 0 bases short, with 18 bases between. CDR3 loop: CASSYPGAGNSNTGELFF. CDR3 nucleotide sequence: TGTGCCAGCAGCTATCCCGGAGCAGGGAACTCGAACACCGGGGAGCTGTTTTTT. The variable domain in full, completed from reference TRBV7-9 and TRBJ2-2, reads DTGVSQNPRHKITKRGQNVTFRCDPISEHNRLYWYRQTLGQGPEFLTYFQNEAQLEKSRLLSDRFSAERPKGSFSTLEIQRTEQGDSAMYLCASSYPGAGNSNTGELFFGEGSRLTVL.

This rearrangement joins TRBV9 to TRBJ1-1; D remains unclear. Germline CDR1 and CDR2: SGDLS and YYNGEE. The CDR3 is 14 amino acids. Trimming took off 4 bases at V and 4 bases at J, with 14 bases between the two ends. The CDR3 coding sequence is TGTGCCAGCAGCCCCCGTCCCACGGGCACTGAAGCTTTCTTT. Encoded protein: CASSPRPTGTEAFF. The full variable domain, completed using reference TRBV9 and TRBJ1-1, is DSGVTQTPKHLITATGQRVTLRCSPRSGDLSVYWYQQSLDQGLQFLIQYYNGEERAKGNILERFSAQQFPDLHSELNLSSLELGDSALYFCASSPRPTGTEAFFGQGTRLTVV.

The rearrangement joins TRBV4-2 to TRBJ2-3; 7 nucleotides agree with TRBD1. Germline V gene sequence: CDR1 LGHNA, CDR2 YNFKEQ. V lost 3 bases to trimming and J lost 1 base; unmatched junction nucleotides: 10. The CDR3 length is 17 residues. CDR3 in amino acids: CASSQEDRAVGTDTQYF. Here the CDR3 DNA reads TGTGCCAGCAGCCAGGAAGACAGGGCGGTGGGCACAGATACGCAGTATTTT.

The rearrangement joins TRBV2 to TRBJ2-2; unclear D gene. The CDR3 consists of 12 residues. Trimming took off 1 base at V and 6 bases at J, with 3 bases between the two ends. Germline values: CDR1 SNHLY, CDR2 FYNNEI. CDR3 DNA sequence: TGTGCCAGCAGTGAAGGGGCCGGGGAGCTGTTTTTT. Translation: CASSEGAGELFF.

The genes are TRBV14 and TRBJ1-2; perhaps TRBD1 as D (6 bases). The CDR3 spans 15 residues. V lost 0 bases, J lost 5 bases, and 13 bases lay in between. Germline V lookup: CDR1 SGHDN, CDR2 FVKESK. CDR3 sequence: CASSQEIRGWYGYTF. CDR3 DNA sequence: TGTGCCAGCAGCCAAGAGATCAGGGGATGGTATGGCTACACCTTC.

The chain is built from TRBV5-1 and TRBJ1-2, with TRBD1 as a possible D gene (5 bases). Germline V gives CDR1 SGHRS, CDR2 YFSETQ. This CDR3 is built from 14 residues. V was shortened by 4 bases and J by 5 bases, with 15 bases between the two germline ends. CDR3 DNA: TGCGCCAGCAGCCCCTACGGGACGGAATATGGCTACACCTTC. Translated: CASSPYGTEYGYTF.

V gene TRBV6-5 combines with J gene TRBJ2-5; 8 bases match TRBD1. Germline CDR1 is MNHEY and CDR2 is SVGAGI. Trimming at V came to 5 bases and at J to 2 bases, leaving 7 bases not matched to a gene. The CDR3 consists of 15 residues. CDR3 protein: CASSRGQGQQETQYF. CDR3 sequence (DNA): TGTGCCAGCAGTCGCGGACAGGGCCAGCAAGAGACCCAGTACTTC.

This clone was found once. The chain is built from TRBV5-1 and TRBJ2-5; D might be TRBD2 (6 bases). Germline V CDR1 and CDR2: SGHRS, YFSETQ. Trimming took off 4 bases at V and 5 bases at J, with 12 bases between the two ends. This CDR3 spans 13 amino acids. The DNA for the CDR3 is TGCGCCAGCAGCGGGGGGTCGAAGGAGACCCAGTACTTC. Its translation is CASSGGSKETQYF.

The CDR3 loop is CASSTGQGGTEAFF. The DNA for the CDR3 is TGCGCCAGCAGCACGGGACAGGGTGGAACTGAAGCTTTCTTT. This chain joins TRBV4-1 and TRBJ1-1, with 9 bases matching TRBD1. The V gene's germline CDR1 is MGHRA and CDR2 YSYEKL. The trim removed 5 bases at V and 5 bases at J, leaving 6 bases unmatched. The CDR3 contains 14 residues.

This clone has more than one count but fewer than ten. The V call is TRBV7-4, the J call TRBJ1-3; TRBD1 is a possible D gene (6 bases). This CDR3 spans 12 amino acids. Germline V gives CDR1 SGHVT, CDR2 SQSDAQ. The germline V and J ends were trimmed by 11 bases and 4 bases, with 12 bases remaining between them. The DNA of the CDR3 is TGTGCCTCAAGGGGGATCGGAAACACCATATATTTT. Amino acid sequence: CASRGIGNTIYF. Complete variable domain (other parts from reference TRBV7-4 and TRBJ1-3): GAGVSQSPRYKVAKRGRDVALRCDSISGHVTLYWYRQTLGQGSEVLTYSQSDAQRDKSGRPSGRFSAERPERSVSTLKIQRTEQGDSAVYLCASRGIGNTIYFGEGSWLTVV.

In this sample, this clone turned up once. The chain employs TRBV12-5 and TRBJ1-5; 7 positions match TRBD1. The J segment lost 6 bases and the V segment lost 9 bases, leaving 5 bases of the junction unmatched. Germline V gives CDR1 LGHNT, CDR2 FRNRAP. The CDR3 consists of 12 residues. CDR3 amino acids: CASQGGIQPQHF. The CDR3 DNA reads TGTGCTAGCCAGGGGGGAATTCAGCCCCAGCATTTT.

This clone was picked up a small number of times. Other nucleotide sequences in the sample specify the same CDR3. The rearrangement uses TRBV6-6 and TRBJ1-1, with D possibly matching TRBD1 (5 bases). The CDR3 spans 13 residues. Trimming pared 2 bases from V and 2 bases from J, leaving 6 bases between. Germline CDR1 and CDR2: MNHNY and SVGAGI (reference sequence). The CDR3, as DNA: TGTGCCAGCAGTTACGGGGGAAACACTGAAGCTTTCTTT. This gives the protein CASSYGGNTEAFF.

The genes are TRBV2 and TRBJ1-1; maybe TRBD1 (6 bases). This CDR3 is built from 13 residues. Germline-derived CDR1 and CDR2 are SNHLY and FYNNEI. Here the CDR3 reads CAPETGLNTEAFF. The CDR3 DNA sequence: TGTGCTCCCGAGACAGGTTTAAACACTGAAGCTTTCTTT.

This chain connects TRBV7-2 to TRBJ2-3, with D possibly TRBD2 on 6 matching bases. CDR3 length: 13 amino acids. The germline gives CDR1 SGHTA, CDR2 FQGNSA. V was clipped by 3 bases and J by 6 bases, with 10 bases between them. CDR3 protein: CASSLGTLDTQYF. The CDR3 DNA is TGTGCCAGCAGCTTGGGGACTCTGGATACGCAGTATTTT.

The chain employs TRBV7-9 and TRBJ2-7; unclear D gene. V was cut by 1 base and J by 4 bases, with 17 bases left in between. Germline CDR1 reads SEHNR; CDR2 reads FQNEAQ (reference sequence). CDR3 length: 16 residues. The DNA for the CDR3 is TGTGCCAGCAGCTTAGTTTTAGGGTTAGAGGTTTACGAGCAGTACTTC. Its translation is CASSLVLGLEVYEQYF.

The V gene is TRBV29-1, the J gene TRBJ2-7, with a tentative D call TRBD1 (5 bases). The CDR3 has 13 amino acids. The V end was cut by 3 bases, the J end by 2 bases, with 11 bases between. Germline V CDR1 and CDR2: SQVTM, ANQGSEA. The CDR3, as DNA: TGCAGCGTTGAGCAGGACATGCCCTACGAGCAGTACTTC. Amino acid sequence: CSVEQDMPYEQYF.

The gene calls are TRBV4-1 and TRBJ1-1, with 8 positions matching TRBD1. V lost 3 bases to trimming and J lost 1 base; unmatched junction nucleotides: 4. Germline V lookup: CDR1 MGHRA, CDR2 YSYEKL. This CDR3 has 15 amino acids. The CDR3 loop is CASSHTGQENTEAFF. The CDR3 DNA reads TGCGCCAGCAGCCATACGGGACAGGAGAACACTGAAGCTTTCTTT.

The chain employs TRBV7-9 and TRBJ2-3, with TRBD2 matching over 10 bases. CDR1 and CDR2 from the germline V gene are SEHNR and FQNEAQ (reference sequence). This CDR3 has 16 amino acids. The J segment lost 2 bases and the V segment lost 6 bases, leaving 8 bases of the junction unmatched. CDR3 loop: CASSPTAGGITDTQYF. CDR3 nucleotides: TGTGCCAGCAGTCCAACAGCGGGGGGGATCACAGATACGCAGTATTTT.

J is TRBJ1-1 and V is TRBV30, with D possibly matching TRBD1 (5 bases). The CDR3 has 17 residues. The germline gives CDR1 GTSNPN, CDR2 SVGIG (reference sequence). The germline V and J ends were trimmed by 1 base and 0 bases, with 18 bases remaining between them. In DNA, the CDR3 is TGTGCCTGGAGTGAGGGACGAGAGGGGTTTATGAACACTGAAGCTTTCTTT. It translates to CAWSEGREGFMNTEAFF.

The gene calls are TRBV19 and TRBJ2-1; TRBD1 agrees at 8 bases. The CDR3 has 13 amino acids. CDR1 and CDR2 from the germline V gene are LNHDA and SQIVND (reference sequence). The CDR3 protein is CALLDRGRNEQFF. In nucleotides, the CDR3 is TGTGCTTTGCTTGACAGGGGACGTAATGAGCAGTTCTTC.

This clone was seen a few times. This CDR3 reads CASKGVGETQYF. CDR3 DNA sequence: TGTGCCAGCAAAGGTGTAGGGGAGACCCAGTACTTC. The chain joins TRBV7-9 to TRBJ2-5; unclear D gene. Germline CDR1 reads SEHNR; CDR2 reads FQNEAQ (reference sequence). Trimming shortened V by 7 bases and J by 5 bases, and 11 bases separated the two germline ends. This CDR3 is built from 12 residues.

The gene calls are TRBV5-1 and TRBJ2-6, with 8 bases identical to TRBD1. Germline CDR1 is SGHRS and CDR2 is YFSETQ. The J segment lost 4 bases and the V segment lost 4 bases, leaving 4 bases of the junction unmatched. The CDR3 spans 15 residues. The chain's CDR3 is CASSPGTGGANVLTF. The CDR3 nucleotides read TGCGCCAGCAGCCCAGGGACAGGAGGGGCCAACGTCCTGACTTTC.

This clone was observed a handful of times. As DNA, the CDR3 is TGCGCCAGCAGCCCTGGACAGGGGGTCTACGAGCAGTACTTC. It codes for CASSPGQGVYEQYF. V gene TRBV4-1 combines with J gene TRBJ2-7; 10 bases line up with TRBD1. The CDR3 runs 14 residues. Germline V CDR1 and CDR2: MGHRA, YSYEKL. The J segment lost 3 bases and the V segment lost 4 bases, leaving 3 bases of the junction unmatched.

The table lists this clone with many counts. V gene TRBV2 combines with J gene TRBJ1-6; tentatively, D is TRBD1 (5 bases). Looked up from germline, CDR1 is SNHLY and CDR2 is FYNNEI. The CDR3 runs 15 residues. V was shortened by 6 bases and J by 0 bases, with 9 bases between the two germline ends. CDR3 coding DNA: TGTGCCAGCAGGGGGGGGAGCTCCTATAATTCACCCCTCCACTTT. Residues: CASRGGSSYNSPLHF.

A remark on this clone: This CDR3 is also generated by other DNA sequences in the sample. This sequence joins TRBV29-1 and TRBJ2-7; D is unclear. The germline CDR1 and CDR2 sequences are SQVTM and ANQGSEA. The germline V and J ends were trimmed by 0 bases and 6 bases, with 6 bases remaining between them. This CDR3 region has 11 residues. The CDR3 sequence is CSVEDRSEQYF. In DNA form, the CDR3 reads TGCAGCGTTGAAGATCGTTCCGAGCAGTACTTC.

J is TRBJ2-2 and V is TRBV4-1; a possible D gene is TRBD2 (7 bases). The CDR3 covers 15 residues. V shed 4 bases and J shed 1 base, with 10 bases lying between them. Germline CDR1 MGHRA, CDR2 YSYEKL. CDR3 bases: TGCGCCAGCAGCCCCGGGGGGCGGAACACCGGGGAGCTGTTTTTT. This sequence encodes CASSPGGRNTGELFF.

This rearrangement joins TRBV27 to TRBJ1-5; TRBD1 aligns across 7 bases. V was clipped by 8 bases and J by 5 bases; unmatched bases: 9. Per germline, CDR1 MNHEY and CDR2 SMNVEV (reference sequence). CDR3 size: 14 residues. In nucleotides, the CDR3 is TGTGCCAGCCGACAGGGATTGGGAGATCAGCCCCAGCATTTT. This translates into CASRQGLGDQPQHF.

The V and J genes are TRBV10-3 and TRBJ2-5; no reliable D call. The CDR3 is 13 residues long. With 8 bases removed from V and 4 bases from J, the gap between germline ends came to 14 bases. Germline V gene lookup returns CDR1 ENHRY and CDR2 SYGVKD. The CDR3, as DNA: TGTGCCATCCTGGTAGAGCCTACAGAGACCCAGTACTTC. It encodes CAILVEPTETQYF.

This clone was detected only once. This chain links TRBV11-2 with TRBJ2-2; no clear D gene. Germline CDR1 is SGHAT and CDR2 is FQNNGV. This CDR3 region has 12 residues. Trimming removed 5 bases at V and 2 bases at J, with 3 bases between. CDR3: CASSPNTGELFF. The CDR3 nucleotides read TGTGCCAGCAGCCCAAACACCGGGGAGCTGTTTTTT.

The J gene is TRBJ2-3, the V gene TRBV4-1, with 10 bases identical to TRBD2. The CDR3 sequence is 20 residues long. Losses at the gene ends were 0 bases for V and 0 bases for J; bases not matched to a gene: 12. The germline gives CDR1 MGHRA, CDR2 YSYEKL. This chain's CDR3 is CASSQESGTSVRYSTDTQYF. CDR3 in DNA: TGCGCCAGCAGCCAAGAATCCGGGACTAGCGTAAGATATAGCACAGATACGCAGTATTTT.

The V and J genes are TRBV5-6 and TRBJ2-1; D may correspond to TRBD1 or TRBD2 (5 bases each). Germline CDR1 reads SGHDT; CDR2 reads YYEEEE. The V and J ends lost 0 bases and 5 bases respectively, with 6 bases between them. The CDR3 loop spans 13 amino acids. CDR3: CASSLGGDNEQFF. The CDR3 nucleotides read TGTGCCAGCAGCTTGGGAGGGGACAATGAGCAGTTCTTC.